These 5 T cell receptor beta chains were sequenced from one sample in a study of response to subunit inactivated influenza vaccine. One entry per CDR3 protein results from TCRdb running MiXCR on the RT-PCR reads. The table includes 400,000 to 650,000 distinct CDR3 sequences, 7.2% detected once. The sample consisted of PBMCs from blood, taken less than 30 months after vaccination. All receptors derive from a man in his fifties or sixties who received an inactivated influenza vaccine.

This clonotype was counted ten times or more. CDR3 nucleotide sequence: TGTGCCAGCAGCCAGGGACTAGCGGGAGGCGCCTACAATGAGCAGTTCTTC. Residues: CASSQGLAGGAYNEQFF. The chain recombines TRBV7-2 with TRBJ2-1; 15 bases are shared with TRBD2. Germline values: CDR1 SGHTA, CDR2 FQGNSA. The CDR3 totals 17 residues. Trimming cost V 5 bases and J 2 bases; bases outside gene matches: 4.

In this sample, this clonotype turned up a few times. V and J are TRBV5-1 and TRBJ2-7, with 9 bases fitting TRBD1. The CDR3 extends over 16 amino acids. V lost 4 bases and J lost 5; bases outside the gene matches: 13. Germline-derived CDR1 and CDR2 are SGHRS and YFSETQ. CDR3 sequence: CASSRQIGTGKNEQYF. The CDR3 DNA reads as TGCGCCAGCAGCCGCCAGATTGGGACAGGGAAGAACGAGCAGTACTTC.

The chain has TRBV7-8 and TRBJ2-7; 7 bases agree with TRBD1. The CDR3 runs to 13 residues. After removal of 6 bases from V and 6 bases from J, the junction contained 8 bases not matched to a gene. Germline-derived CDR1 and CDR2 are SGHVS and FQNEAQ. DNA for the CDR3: TGTGCCAGCAGACGTCGACAGGGATCCGAGCAGTACTTC. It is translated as CASRRRQGSEQYF.

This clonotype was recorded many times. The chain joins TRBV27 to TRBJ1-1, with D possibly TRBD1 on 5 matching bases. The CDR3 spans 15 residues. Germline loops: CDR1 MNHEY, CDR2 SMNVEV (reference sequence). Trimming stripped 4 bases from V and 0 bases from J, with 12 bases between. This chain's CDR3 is CASSSRQILNTEAFF. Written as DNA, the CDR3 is TGTGCCAGCAGTTCCCGACAGATTTTGAACACTGAAGCTTTCTTT.

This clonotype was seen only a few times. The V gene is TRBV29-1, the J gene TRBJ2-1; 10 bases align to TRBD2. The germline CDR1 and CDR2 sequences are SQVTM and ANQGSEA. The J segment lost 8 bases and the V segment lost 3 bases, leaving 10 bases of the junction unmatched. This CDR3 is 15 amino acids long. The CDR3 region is CSVDSAGGTVDEQFF. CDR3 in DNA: TGCAGCGTTGATTCAGCGGGAGGGACCGTGGATGAGCAGTTCTTC.